This TCR beta chain came from a study of OX40 agonist ivuxolimab in advanced cancers. Measured with immunoSEQ multiplex PCR; TCRdb has only the in-frame clones, and not every one. The sample contains about 73,000 clones, about nine tenths of which appear only once. CDR1 and CDR2 (germline): KGHSH, LQKENI. V dropped 7 bases and J dropped 9 bases, with 16 bases sitting between them. CDR3 length equals 13 residues. The V gene is TRBV18, the J gene TRBJ2-1; D possibly corresponds to TRBD2 (6 bases). The clonotype comes from an adult with an advanced solid tumor such as melanoma, head and neck, liver or kidney cancer. The source material was CD4+ or CD8+ T cells sorted from blood, sampled in a trial of the OX40 agonist ivuxolimab. CDR3 nucleotide sequence: TGTGCCAGCTTGTCCGGGACTGAGGGTGAGCAGTTCTTC. Encoded protein: CASLSGTEGEQFF.